The sequence of this T cell receptor (beta chain) was determined in a study of shared clonotypes between healthy human individuals. In the study overall: Donors consisted of two women and a few men between 18 and 49.

Naive-designated CD8 cells lacked CD45RO, were positively enriched for CCR7, and omitted terminally differentiated effector memory CD45RA+ cells. Trimming removed 6 bases at V and 6 bases at J, with 7 bases between. Germline CDR1 and CDR2: MNHEY and SVGAGI. The CDR3 runs 11 residues. Clones were read by immunoSEQ multiplex PCR, and TCRdb kept only the in-frame ones, dropping some. The sample has about 580,000 clones, 98% seen once. Sample: naive CD8+ T cells sorted from blood. This receptor was taken from a man aged 25 to 45 in good health. The J gene is TRBJ2-3, the V gene TRBV6-5; D not resolved. The CDR3 bases are TGTGCCAGCAGGGTGAGGGATACGCAGTATTTT. This translates into CASRVRDTQYF.